The 19 T cell receptor beta chains given below trace back to one sample, sequenced in a study of memory B cells and T cells in multiple sclerosis. Stimulus-free culture yielded autoproliferating CFSE-dim and non-proliferating CFSE-high T cells, each sequenced separately. Roughly 5x10^7 CFSE-labeled PBMCs were cultured around seven days unstimulated, then replicate wells were pooled. The protocol was immunoSEQ multiplex PCR, while the TCRdb copy is restricted to in-frame clones and leaves out a portion. The data show about 32,000 clones, roughly 86% seen once. These receptors are not linked to any known antigen. Sequenced: PBMCs from blood kept in culture. These receptors were taken from a human donor with multiple sclerosis.

The chain has TRBV29-1 and TRBJ2-7; tentatively, D is TRBD1 (6 bases). Germline lookup yields CDR1 SQVTM and CDR2 ANQGSEA. Trimming removed 5 bases at V and 7 bases at J, with 12 bases between. The CDR3 is 11 residues long. The CDR3 bases are TGCAGCGTTCGCCAGGGGCCTGAGCAGTACTTC. Its translation: CSVRQGPEQYF.

The chain uses TRBV5-1 and TRBJ2-6; D possibly corresponds to TRBD1 (5 bases). The CDR3 contains 18 residues. The germline V gene has CDR1 SGHRS and CDR2 YFSETQ. Trimming took off 2 bases at V and 0 bases at J, with 15 bases between the two ends. The CDR3 bases are TGCGCCAGCAGCTTTACGGCAGGGAAACACTCTGGGGCCAACGTCCTGACTTTC. As protein: CASSFTAGKHSGANVLTF.

The chain is built from TRBV7-9 and TRBJ2-1, with 8 bases fitting TRBD2. J lost 6 bases, V lost 1 base, and 8 bases had no gene match. Germline CDR1 SEHNR, CDR2 FQNEAQ (reference sequence). CDR3 length: 16 residues. Here the CDR3 reads CASSLGTGGPINEQFF. The DNA of the CDR3 is TGTGCCAGCAGCTTAGGGACGGGAGGGCCCATCAATGAGCAGTTCTTC.

The gene calls are TRBV6-1 and TRBJ1-1; D remains unclear. CDR1 and CDR2 from the germline V gene are MNHNS and SASEGT. CDR3 length: 13 amino acids. V dropped 6 bases and J dropped 1 base, with 9 bases sitting between them. CDR3: CASSPQWNTEAFF. In DNA, the CDR3 is TGTGCCAGCAGCCCACAATGGAACACTGAAGCTTTCTTT.

The chain recombines TRBV19 with TRBJ2-1; 11 nucleotides match TRBD2. CDR3 length: 13 amino acids. Trimming took 2 bases from V and 14 from J; bases not matched to a gene: 5. Germline CDR1 LNHDA, CDR2 SQIVND (reference sequence). CDR3: CASSISSGRRKFF. As DNA, the CDR3 is TGTGCCAGTAGTATATCTAGCGGGAGGAGAAAGTTCTTC.

The chain carries TRBV19 and TRBJ1-1; D gene uncertain. The V gene lost 1 base and the J gene lost 8 bases, with 11 bases spanning the gap. This CDR3 contains 13 residues. The germline V gene encodes CDR1 LNHDA and CDR2 SQIVND (reference sequence). CDR3 amino acids: CASSIGRFPEAFF. DNA for the CDR3: TGTGCCAGTAGTATAGGTCGGTTCCCCGAAGCTTTCTTT.

The gene calls are TRBV27 and TRBJ2-1; D possibly uses TRBD1 or TRBD2 (5 bases each). Germline values: CDR1 MNHEY, CDR2 SMNVEV (reference sequence). The V end lost 5 bases, the J end lost 6 bases, and 20 bases lay between the germline ends. CDR3 length: 16 amino acids. The CDR3 protein is CASSPIGAGARNEQFF. CDR3 bases: TGTGCCAGCAGTCCCATAGGGGCGGGTGCACGCAATGAGCAGTTCTTC.

V and J are TRBV7-7 and TRBJ2-2; maybe TRBD2 (5 bases). CDR1 and CDR2 (germline): SSHAT, FNYEAQ (reference sequence). V was clipped by 3 bases and J by 0 bases, with 8 bases between them. The CDR3 covers 15 residues. CDR3 nucleotides: TGTGCCAGCAGCTTCGGGCGGGCGAACACCGGGGAGCTGTTTTTT. It yields the protein CASSFGRANTGELFF.

The chain is built from TRBV27 and TRBJ2-7; D unresolved. V dropped 8 bases and J dropped 4 bases, with 18 bases sitting between them. There are 14 residues in the CDR3. CDR1 and CDR2 (germline): MNHEY, SMNVEV (reference sequence). Here the CDR3 reads CASHYNLKLYEQYF. In DNA, the CDR3 is TGTGCCAGCCACTACAATCTAAAGTTATACGAGCAGTACTTC.

For this clone: This CDR3 is missing its conserved last phenylalanine or tryptophan, likely due to a read error. The chain carries TRBV7-2 and TRBJ1-1; TRBD1 is a possible D gene (5 bases). V lost 5 bases to trimming and J lost 1 base, with 8 bases between them. CDR3 size: 13 residues. Germline V gene sequence: CDR1 SGHTA, CDR2 FQGNSA. The CDR3 nucleotides read TGTGCCAGCAGCCAACAGGCGAACACTGAAGCTTTCCTT. Amino acid sequence: CASSQQANTEAFL.

This chain joins TRBV5-1 and TRBJ1-2; the D is unclear. CDR3 length equals 13 residues. Germline lookup yields CDR1 SGHRS and CDR2 YFSETQ. V was cut by 3 bases and J by 5 bases, with 11 bases left in between. CDR3 amino acids: CASSSSDLYGYTF. CDR3 sequence (DNA): TGCGCCAGCAGCTCATCGGACCTTTATGGCTACACCTTC. Full variable domain (outside the CDR3, taken from reference TRBV5-1 and TRBJ1-2): KAGVTQTPRYLIKTRGQQVTLSCSPISGHRSVSWYQQTPGQGLQFLFEYFSETQRNKGNFPGRFSGRQFSNSRSEMNVSTLELGDSALYLCASSSSDLYGYTFGSGTRLTVV.

The chain links TRBV29-1 to TRBJ2-5; perhaps TRBD1 as D (5 bases). The length of the CDR3 is 13 residues. Per the germline V gene, CDR1 is SQVTM and CDR2 is ANQGSEA. The V and J ends lost 7 bases and 0 bases respectively, with 12 bases between them. CDR3 DNA sequence: TGCAGCGCCCGACAGAACTACCAAGAGACCCAGTACTTC. Protein product: CSARQNYQETQYF.

This chain uses TRBV19 with TRBJ2-5; TRBD1 matches at 7 bases. The CDR3 length is 14 residues. Trimming took 6 bases from V and 4 from J; bases not matched to a gene: 8. Germline V gives CDR1 LNHDA, CDR2 SQIVND (reference sequence). CDR3 region: CASSRQGSRETQYF. DNA for the CDR3: TGTGCCAGTAGCCGACAGGGCTCGCGAGAGACCCAGTACTTC.

This clone has just a few counts. The V gene is TRBV29-1, the J gene TRBJ2-7; D might be TRBD1 (5 bases). CDR1 and CDR2 (germline): SQVTM, ANQGSEA. The CDR3 contains 11 residues. With 6 bases removed from V and 4 bases from J, the gap between germline ends came to 10 bases. CDR3 sequence reads: CSVMDTYEQYF. CDR3 sequence (DNA): TGCAGCGTCATGGACACTTACGAGCAGTACTTC.

The chain recombines TRBV9 with TRBJ2-3, with 7 bases lining up with TRBD2. The CDR3 loop spans 15 amino acids. Germline V gene lookup returns CDR1 SGDLS and CDR2 YYNGEE. The J segment lost 0 bases and the V segment lost 3 bases, leaving 4 bases of the junction unmatched. The CDR3 is CASSASGVSTDTQYF. CDR3 nucleotide sequence: TGTGCCAGCAGCGCCAGCGGGGTTAGCACAGATACGCAGTATTTT.

The V gene is TRBV11-1, the J gene TRBJ2-1, with 11 bases that match TRBD2. Germline lookup yields CDR1 SGHAT and CDR2 FQDESV (reference sequence). The CDR3 loop spans 16 amino acids. The J segment lost 9 bases and the V segment lost 6 bases, leaving 13 bases of the junction unmatched. CDR3 bases: TGTGCCAGCAGTCCACTTCCGGGACTAGCGGCCGCTGAGCAGTTCTTC. Residues: CASSPLPGLAAAEQFF.

This clone rates as large. The rearrangement joins TRBV2 to TRBJ1-3; no clear D gene. Germline V gene data show CDR1 as SNHLY and CDR2 as FYNNEI. The V and J ends lost 3 bases and 0 bases respectively, with 12 bases between them. The CDR3 covers 16 residues. CDR3 amino acids: CASSDGSGSSGNTIYF. The CDR3 bases are TGTGCCAGCAGTGACGGTTCCGGCTCCTCTGGAAACACCATATATTTT.

V and J are TRBV28 and TRBJ1-6; D ambiguous. The germline gives CDR1 MDHEN, CDR2 SYDVKM. V was shortened by 8 bases and J by 7 bases, with 9 bases between the two germline ends. The CDR3 runs 12 residues. The CDR3: CASDRRNSPLHF. The CDR3 coding sequence is TGTGCCAGCGATAGGAGGAATTCACCCCTCCACTTT.

The chain carries TRBV5-4 and TRBJ1-1; TRBD1 agrees at 9 bases. CDR3 size: 15 residues. Germline V gives CDR1 SGHNT, CDR2 YYREEE (reference sequence). The V gene end was trimmed by 0 bases and the J gene end by 7 bases; junction bases not matched to a gene: 7. The CDR3 nucleotides read TGTGCCAGCAGCTTGGCCTCGGGACAGGGTGGTGAAGCTTTCTTT. It encodes CASSLASGQGGEAFF.